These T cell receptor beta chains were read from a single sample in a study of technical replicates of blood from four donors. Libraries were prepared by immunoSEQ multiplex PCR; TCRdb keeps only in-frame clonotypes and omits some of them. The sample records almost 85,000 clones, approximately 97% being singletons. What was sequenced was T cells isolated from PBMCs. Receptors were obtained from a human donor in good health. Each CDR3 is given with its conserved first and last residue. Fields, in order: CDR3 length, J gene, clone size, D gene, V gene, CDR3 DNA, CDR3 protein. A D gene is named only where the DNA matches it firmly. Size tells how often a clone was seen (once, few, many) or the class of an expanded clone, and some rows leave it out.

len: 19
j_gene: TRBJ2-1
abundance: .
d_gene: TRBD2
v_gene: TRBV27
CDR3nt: TGTGCCAGCAGAGCTCCACCCGCCCCTCCTAGCGGGAGATACAATGAGCAGTTCTTC
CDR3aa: CASRAPPAPPSGRYNEQFF

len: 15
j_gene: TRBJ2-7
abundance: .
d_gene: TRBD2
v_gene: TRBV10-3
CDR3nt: TGTGCCATCAGTGGCCGTGGGACTAGAATGAGCGAGCAGTACTTC
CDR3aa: CAISGRGTRMSEQYF

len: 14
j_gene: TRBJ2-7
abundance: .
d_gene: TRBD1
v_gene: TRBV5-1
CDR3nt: TGCGCCAGCAGCGAGACAGGGGGCGGGTACGAGCAGTACTTC
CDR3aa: CASSETGGGYEQYF

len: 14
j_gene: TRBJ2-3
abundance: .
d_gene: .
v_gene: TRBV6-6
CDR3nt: TGTGCCAGCAACCCCGCGGCTGCCACAGATACGCAGTATTTT
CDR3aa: CASNPAAATDTQYF

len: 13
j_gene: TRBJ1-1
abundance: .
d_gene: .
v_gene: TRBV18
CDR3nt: TGTGCCAGCTCACCAAATATGAACACTGAAGCTTTCTTT
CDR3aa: CASSPNMNTEAFF

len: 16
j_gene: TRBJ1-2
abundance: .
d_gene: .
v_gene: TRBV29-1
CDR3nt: TGCAGCGTCGCGAACTGGGGCCTACATGGTCGGTATGGCTACACCTTC
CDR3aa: CSVANWGLHGRYGYTF

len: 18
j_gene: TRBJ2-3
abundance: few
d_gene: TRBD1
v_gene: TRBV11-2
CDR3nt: TGTGCCAGCAGCCCTCGGGGACAGGGAGTTTCTAGCACAGATACGCAGTATTTT
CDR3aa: CASSPRGQGVSSTDTQYF

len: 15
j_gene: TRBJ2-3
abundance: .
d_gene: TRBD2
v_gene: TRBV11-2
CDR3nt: TGTGCCAGCAGCACTAGCGGGAGGCCCAGCGATACGCAGTATTTT
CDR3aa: CASSTSGRPSDTQYF

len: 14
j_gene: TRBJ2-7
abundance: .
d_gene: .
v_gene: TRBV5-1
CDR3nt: TGCGCCAGCAGCACCGGTGGCGGGACGCGGGAGCAGTACTTC
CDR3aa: CASSTGGGTREQYF

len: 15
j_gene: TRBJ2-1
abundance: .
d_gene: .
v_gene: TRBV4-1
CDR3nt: TGCGCCAGCAGCCACACAGACCAGTTTTACAATGAGCAGTTCTTC
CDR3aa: CASSHTDQFYNEQFF

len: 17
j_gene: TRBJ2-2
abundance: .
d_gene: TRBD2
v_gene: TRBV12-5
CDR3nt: TGTGCTAGTGGTTTGCCGGGACTAGCGGGGGGCACCGGGGAGCTGTTTTTT
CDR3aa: CASGLPGLAGGTGELFF

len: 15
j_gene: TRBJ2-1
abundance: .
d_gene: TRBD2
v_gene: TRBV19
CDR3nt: TGTGCCAGTAGTTTTCTAGCGGGAGGGTACAATGAGCAGTTCTTC
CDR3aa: CASSFLAGGYNEQFF

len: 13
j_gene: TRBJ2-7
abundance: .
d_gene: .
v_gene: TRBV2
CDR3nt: TGTGCCTCCCGACCAGGGCTTTTCTACGAGCAGTACTTC
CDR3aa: CASRPGLFYEQYF

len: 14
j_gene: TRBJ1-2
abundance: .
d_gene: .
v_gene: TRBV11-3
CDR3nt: TGTGCCAGCAGGGAATCGGTATCAGAGGGTGGCTACACCTTC
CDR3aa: CASRESVSEGGYTF

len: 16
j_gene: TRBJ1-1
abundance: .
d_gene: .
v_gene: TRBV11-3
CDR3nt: TGTGCCAGCAGCCCCTCCTCGTTCCTCAGTGTGACTGAAGCTTTCTTT
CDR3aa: CASSPSSFLSVTEAFF

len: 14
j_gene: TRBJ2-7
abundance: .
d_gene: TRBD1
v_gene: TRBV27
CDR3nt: TGTGCCAGCAGTTTAGGACAGGGGTCCTACGAGCAGTACTTC
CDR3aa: CASSLGQGSYEQYF

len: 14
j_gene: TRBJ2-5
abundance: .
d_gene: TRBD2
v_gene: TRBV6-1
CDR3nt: TGTGCCAGCCTCGCTGGGACTAGCGGAGAGACCCAGTACTTC
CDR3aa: CASLAGTSGETQYF

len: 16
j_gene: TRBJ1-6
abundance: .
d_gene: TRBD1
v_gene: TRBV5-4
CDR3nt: TGTGCCAGCAGCACGGACAGGGGGCTAGCTAATTCACCCCTCCACTTT
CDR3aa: CASSTDRGLANSPLHF

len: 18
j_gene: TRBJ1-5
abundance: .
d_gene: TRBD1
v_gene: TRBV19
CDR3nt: TGTGCCAGTAGTAACCTTTGGGACAGCCAAGCTCTCAATCAGCCCCAGCATTTT
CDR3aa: CASSNLWDSQALNQPQHF